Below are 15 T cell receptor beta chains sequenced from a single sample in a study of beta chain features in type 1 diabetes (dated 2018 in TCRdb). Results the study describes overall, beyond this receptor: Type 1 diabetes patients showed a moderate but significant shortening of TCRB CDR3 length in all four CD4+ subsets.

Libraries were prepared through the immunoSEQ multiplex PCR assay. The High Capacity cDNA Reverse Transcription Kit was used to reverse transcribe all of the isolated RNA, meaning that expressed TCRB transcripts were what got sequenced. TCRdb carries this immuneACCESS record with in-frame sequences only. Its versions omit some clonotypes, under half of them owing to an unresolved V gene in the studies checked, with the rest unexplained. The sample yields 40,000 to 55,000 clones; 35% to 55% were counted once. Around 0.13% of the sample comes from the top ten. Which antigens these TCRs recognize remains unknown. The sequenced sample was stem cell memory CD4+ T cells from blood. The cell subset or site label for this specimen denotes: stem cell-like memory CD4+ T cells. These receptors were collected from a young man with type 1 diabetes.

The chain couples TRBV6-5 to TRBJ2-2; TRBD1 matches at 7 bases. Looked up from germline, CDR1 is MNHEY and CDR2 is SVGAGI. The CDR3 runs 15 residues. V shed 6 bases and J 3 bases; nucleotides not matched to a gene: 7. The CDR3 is CASREQGTDTGELFF. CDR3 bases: TGTGCCAGCAGGGAACAGGGGACGGACACCGGGGAGCTGTTTTTT.

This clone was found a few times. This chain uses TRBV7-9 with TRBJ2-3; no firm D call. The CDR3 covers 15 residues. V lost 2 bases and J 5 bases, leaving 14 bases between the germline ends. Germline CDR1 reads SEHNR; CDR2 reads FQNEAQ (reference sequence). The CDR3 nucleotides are TGTGCCAGCAGCTTATTCGCCGGAGTGGGAGATACGCAGTATTTT. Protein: CASSLFAGVGDTQYF.

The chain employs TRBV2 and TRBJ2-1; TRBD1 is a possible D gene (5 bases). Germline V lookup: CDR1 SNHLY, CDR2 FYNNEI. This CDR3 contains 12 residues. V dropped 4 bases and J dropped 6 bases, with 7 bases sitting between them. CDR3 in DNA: TGTGCCAGCAGTGCGCAGGGCAATGAGCAGTTCTTC. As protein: CASSAQGNEQFF.

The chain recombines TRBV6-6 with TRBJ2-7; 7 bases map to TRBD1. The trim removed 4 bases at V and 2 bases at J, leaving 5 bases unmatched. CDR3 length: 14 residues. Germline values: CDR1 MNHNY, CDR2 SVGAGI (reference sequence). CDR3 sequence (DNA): TGTGCCAGCAGTTCCCTGACAGGGACCTACGAGCAGTACTTC. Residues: CASSSLTGTYEQYF.

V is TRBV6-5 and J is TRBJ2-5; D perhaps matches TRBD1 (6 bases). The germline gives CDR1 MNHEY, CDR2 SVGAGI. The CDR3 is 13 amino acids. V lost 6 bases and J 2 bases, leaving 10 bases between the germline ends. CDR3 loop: CASSRDRQETQYF. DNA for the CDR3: TGTGCCAGCAGCCGAGACAGGCAAGAGACCCAGTACTTC.

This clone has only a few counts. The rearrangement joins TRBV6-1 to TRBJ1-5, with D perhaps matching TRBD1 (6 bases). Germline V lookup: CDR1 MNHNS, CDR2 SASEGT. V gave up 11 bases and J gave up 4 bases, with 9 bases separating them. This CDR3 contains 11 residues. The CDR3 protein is CASQGNQPQHF. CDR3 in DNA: TGTGCCTCCCAGGGGAATCAGCCCCAGCATTTT.

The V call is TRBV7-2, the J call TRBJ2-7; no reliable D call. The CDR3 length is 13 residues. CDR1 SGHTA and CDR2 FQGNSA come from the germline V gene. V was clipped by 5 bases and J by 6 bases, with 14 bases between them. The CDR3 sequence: CASSEDPLGEQYF. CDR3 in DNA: TGTGCCAGCAGCGAAGACCCCCTAGGCGAGCAGTACTTC.

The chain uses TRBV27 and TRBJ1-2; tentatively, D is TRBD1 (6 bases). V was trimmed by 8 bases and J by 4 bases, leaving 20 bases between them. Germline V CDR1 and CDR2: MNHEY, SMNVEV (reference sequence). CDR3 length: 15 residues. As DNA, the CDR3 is TGTGCCAGCCCTTCCCCTGCGGGGGCCTTCTATGGCTACACCTTC. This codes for CASPSPAGAFYGYTF.

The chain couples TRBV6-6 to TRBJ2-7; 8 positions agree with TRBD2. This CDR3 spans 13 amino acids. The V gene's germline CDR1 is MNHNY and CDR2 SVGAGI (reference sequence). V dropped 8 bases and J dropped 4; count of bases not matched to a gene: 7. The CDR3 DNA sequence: TGTGCCAGCGGTAGCGGGAACTCATACGAGCAGTACTTC. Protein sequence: CASGSGNSYEQYF.

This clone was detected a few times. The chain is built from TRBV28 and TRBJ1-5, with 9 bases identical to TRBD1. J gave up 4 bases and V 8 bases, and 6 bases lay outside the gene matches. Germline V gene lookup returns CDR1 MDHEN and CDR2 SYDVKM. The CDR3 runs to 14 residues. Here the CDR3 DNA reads TGTGCCAGCTGGGACAGGGAGCGGAATCAGCCCCAGCATTTT. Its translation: CASWDRERNQPQHF.

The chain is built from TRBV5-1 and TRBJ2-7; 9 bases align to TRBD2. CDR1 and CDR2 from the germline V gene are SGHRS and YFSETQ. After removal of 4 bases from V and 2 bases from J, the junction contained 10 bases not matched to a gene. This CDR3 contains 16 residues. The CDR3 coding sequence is TGCGCCAGCAGCGTTGTGGGACTAGCCTTAACCTACGAGCAGTACTTC. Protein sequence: CASSVVGLALTYEQYF.

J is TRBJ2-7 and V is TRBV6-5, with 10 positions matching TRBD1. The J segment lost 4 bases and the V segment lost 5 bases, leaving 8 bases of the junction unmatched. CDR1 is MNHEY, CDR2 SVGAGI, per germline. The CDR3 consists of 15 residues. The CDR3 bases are TGTGCCAGCAGTAAGGGACAGGGGAGCGTATACGAGCAGTACTTC. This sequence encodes CASSKGQGSVYEQYF.

The CDR3 nucleotides read TGTGCCAGCAGCGTAACGTTTGGAGGGAAGAGCACCGGGGAGCTGTTTTTT. It yields the protein CASSVTFGGKSTGELFF. The V call is TRBV9, the J call TRBJ2-2; possibly TRBD2 for D (6 bases). V lost 1 base and J 4 bases, leaving 17 bases between the germline ends. The germline gives CDR1 SGDLS, CDR2 YYNGEE. The CDR3 loop spans 17 amino acids. Full variable domain (outside the CDR3, taken from reference TRBV9 and TRBJ2-2): DSGVTQTPKHLITATGQRVTLRCSPRSGDLSVYWYQQSLDQGLQFLIQYYNGEERAKGNILERFSAQQFPDLHSELNLSSLELGDSALYFCASSVTFGGKSTGELFFGEGSRLTVL.

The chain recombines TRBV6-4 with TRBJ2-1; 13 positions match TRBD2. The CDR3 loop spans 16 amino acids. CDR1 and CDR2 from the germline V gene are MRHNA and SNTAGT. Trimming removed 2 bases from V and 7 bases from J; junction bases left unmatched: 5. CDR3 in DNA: TGTGCCAGCAGTGACACTAGCGGGAGGGCCAAAAATGAGCAGTTCTTC. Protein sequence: CASSDTSGRAKNEQFF.

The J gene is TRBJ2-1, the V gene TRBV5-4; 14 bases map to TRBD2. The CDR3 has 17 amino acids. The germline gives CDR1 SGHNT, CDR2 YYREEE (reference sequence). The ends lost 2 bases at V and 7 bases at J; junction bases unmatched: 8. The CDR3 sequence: CASSFTGLAGARNEQFF. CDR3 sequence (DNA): TGTGCCAGCAGCTTTACGGGACTAGCGGGAGCAAGGAATGAGCAGTTCTTC.